The 19 T cell receptor beta chains presented below share a single source sample, sequenced in a study of blood T cells in healthy people across ages. Through a sample-barcoded 5' primer and a J-beta primer mix, a second PCR was run for about 6 to 11 cycles. Using its own MiXCR run on the 5' RACE reads, TCRdb lists one record per CDR3 protein. The data contain 590,000 or so distinct CDR3 sequences, roughly 30% of them singletons. Sequenced sample: blood. The receptors come from a woman of 80 years or more in good health.

This clonotype was detected many times. The chain carries TRBV7-9 and TRBJ1-5; D may be TRBD1 (6 bases). CDR3 length: 14 amino acids. Trimming left V 3 bases short and J 6 bases short, with 12 bases between. Germline V gene data show CDR1 as SEHNR and CDR2 as FQNEAQ (reference sequence). CDR3 loop: CASSLGHEGQPQHF. The CDR3 nucleotides read TGTGCCAGCAGCTTGGGACATGAAGGTCAGCCCCAGCATTTT.

This clonotype occurred many times. The chain uses TRBV20-1 and TRBJ2-5, with no clear D. The length of the CDR3 is 10 residues. Germline V gene lookup returns CDR1 DFQATT and CDR2 SNEGSKA (reference sequence). V was shortened by 3 bases and J by 5 bases, with 4 bases between the two germline ends. CDR3 bases: TGCAGTGCTAGCGTTGAGACCCAGTACTTC. Its translation: CSASVETQYF.

This clonotype was seen more than once but under ten times. This could be a read error, since a much larger clone is one nucleotide away. The gene calls are TRBV20-1 and TRBJ2-5; TRBD2 matches 9 bases. This CDR3 has 12 amino acids. CDR1 and CDR2 from the germline V gene are DFQATT and SNEGSKA (reference sequence). V was clipped by 5 bases and J by 11 bases; unmatched bases: 9. CDR3 DNA: TGCAGTGCTCCGTTAGCGGGGGATGAGCAGTACTTC. Translating it yields CSAPLAGDEQYF.

Details on this clonotype: A much larger clone differs from this one at a single base, so this may be a read error. This chain uses TRBV20-1 with TRBJ1-6; a weak D match, TRBD1 (6 bases). This CDR3 is 12 amino acids long. CDR1 is DFQATT and CDR2 is SNEGSKA in the germline V gene (reference sequence). CDR3 sequence reads: CRATGTSSPLHF. The CDR3 bases are TGCAGGGCTACAGGGACTTCTTCACCCCTCCACTTT.

This clonotype was observed a handful of times. The chain recombines TRBV28 with TRBJ2-3; the match to TRBD1 covers 10 bases. The CDR3 consists of 18 residues. J lost 1 base, V lost 5 bases, and 12 bases had no gene match. The V gene's germline CDR1 is MDHEN and CDR2 SYDVKM. The CDR3 here is CASSPDRGPDEGTDTQYF. DNA for the CDR3: TGTGCCAGCAGTCCTGACAGGGGGCCCGACGAGGGCACAGATACGCAGTATTTT.

The chain is built from TRBV19 and TRBJ2-3; 9 bases match TRBD1. The CDR3 spans 16 residues. The V segment lost 7 bases and the J segment 1 base; nucleotides outside the gene matches: 9. Germline values: CDR1 LNHDA, CDR2 SQIVND (reference sequence). The CDR3 is CASTNTDRGGTDTQYF. The CDR3 nucleotides read TGTGCCAGTACGAACACGGACAGGGGAGGCACAGATACGCAGTATTTT.

This clonotype was counted at least ten times. The rearrangement links TRBV7-3 to TRBJ2-3, with 7 bases matching TRBD1. This CDR3 has 16 residues. The V segment lost 0 bases and the J segment 4 bases; nucleotides outside the gene matches: 7. Germline V gives CDR1 SGHTA, CDR2 FQGTGA. CDR3 sequence: CASSLTGGLTSDTQYF. For the CDR3, the DNA is TGTGCCAGCAGCTTAACAGGGGGCTTGACCTCAGATACGCAGTATTTT.

This clonotype was counted at least ten times. The V gene is TRBV27, the J gene TRBJ1-2; TRBD1 might be the D (5 bases). The CDR3 runs 12 residues. With 6 bases removed from V and 8 bases from J, the gap between germline ends came to 13 bases. Germline V gene lookup returns CDR1 MNHEY and CDR2 SMNVEV (reference sequence). The CDR3 DNA is TGTGCCAGCAGATCCACGGGGGAGGGCTACACCTTC. This sequence encodes CASRSTGEGYTF.

This clonotype was counted a few times. CDR3 residues: CASSISPDYGYTF. CDR3 in DNA: TGTGCCAGTAGTATATCACCCGACTATGGCTACACCTTC. The gene calls are TRBV19 and TRBJ1-2, with D uncertain. The CDR3 has 13 residues. V was cut by 2 bases and J by 3 bases, with 7 bases left in between. Per the germline V gene, CDR1 is LNHDA and CDR2 is SQIVND (reference sequence).

This sequence joins TRBV5-1 and TRBJ2-1; 10 nucleotides align to TRBD2. The DNA matches TRBJ2-7 better at its end, which makes the J call doubtful. CDR1 is SGHRS, CDR2 YFSETQ, per germline. CDR3 length: 17 residues. This chain's CDR3 is CASSLSGGAVTYNEQYF. CDR3 DNA sequence: TGCGCCAGCAGCTTAAGCGGGGGGGCCGTGACCTACAATGAGCAGTACTTC.

The rearrangement joins TRBV11-1 to TRBJ2-1; TRBD2 aligns across 8 bases. Germline loops: CDR1 SGHAT, CDR2 FQDESV (reference sequence). The CDR3 is 21 amino acids. V gave up 5 bases and J gave up 2 bases; unmatched junction bases: 23. The CDR3 sequence: CASSAQGKGGGLTSTYNEQFF. CDR3 bases: TGTGCCAGCAGCGCCCAGGGGAAGGGCGGGGGGCTCACGTCGACCTACAATGAGCAGTTCTTC.

This clonotype was seen more than once but under ten times. The chain joins TRBV7-2 to TRBJ2-2; D possibly matches TRBD1 or TRBD2 (5 bases each). The CDR3 runs to 15 residues. Germline-derived CDR1 and CDR2 are SGHTA and FQGNSA. V was trimmed by 5 bases and J by 6 bases, leaving 16 bases between them. The CDR3 region has the DNA TGTGCCAGCAGCCGATGGACTGGGGGAGCCGGGGAGCTGTTTTTT. Its protein product is CASSRWTGGAGELFF. The variable domain in full, with the rest retrieved from reference TRBV7-2 and TRBJ2-2, is GAGVSQSPSNKVTEKGKDVELRCDPISGHTALYWYRQSLGQGLEFLIYFQGNSAPDKSGLPSDRFSAERTGGSVSTLTIQRTQQEDSAVYLCASSRWTGGAGELFFGEGSRLTVL.

As concerns this clonotype: A single base separates this from a much larger clone, so it may be a read error. The chain couples TRBV7-8 to TRBJ2-4, with 7 bases lining up with TRBD1. The CDR3 extends over 13 amino acids. Germline V gives CDR1 SGHVS, CDR2 FQNEAQ. Germline trimming cut 5 bases from V and 15 bases from J; bases unmatched to any gene: 13. The CDR3 DNA sequence: TGTGCCAGCAGCCCAGTATTCGTGGACAGGAGGTACTTC. Translation: CASSPVFVDRRYF.

This clonotype has ten or more counts. J is TRBJ1-5 and V is TRBV28; 9 bases agree with TRBD1. The trim removed 6 bases at V and 0 bases at J, leaving 6 bases unmatched. Germline CDR1 reads MDHEN; CDR2 reads SYDVKM. This CDR3 has 16 residues. The CDR3 sequence is CASSNRGLSSNQPQHF. The DNA of the CDR3 is TGTGCCAGCAGCAACAGGGGGCTTAGTAGCAATCAGCCCCAGCATTTT.

This clonotype was seen ten or more times. Being one base from a much bigger clone, this may be a read error. The rearrangement links TRBV29-1 to TRBJ2-1; 10 bases align to TRBD2. The J call may not be correct, given that the DNA end is closer to TRBJ2-7. This CDR3 has 14 amino acids. Germline loops: CDR1 SQVTM, CDR2 ANQGSEA. This CDR3 reads CSVDTSGVYNEQYF. The DNA for the CDR3 is TGCAGCGTTGATACTAGCGGGGTCTACAATGAGCAGTACTTC.

This clonotype was counted ten times or more. V gene TRBV6-5 combines with J gene TRBJ2-1; D possibly corresponds to TRBD1 (5 bases). Per germline, CDR1 MNHEY and CDR2 SVGAGI. The CDR3 sequence is 16 residues long. Trimming cost V 4 bases and J 0 bases, with 13 bases left between them. CDR3 in amino acids: CASSLTVAPSYNEQFF. CDR3 DNA sequence: TGTGCCAGCAGTTTGACAGTCGCCCCCTCCTACAATGAGCAGTTCTTC.

This clonotype was seen a handful of times. This may be a read error, as it is one base from a much larger clone. The CDR3 bases are TGTGCCAGCAGCCCGCGGGGGGGCGGAAACATTCAGTACTTC. Translated: CASSPRGGGNIQYF. The chain has TRBV7-6 and TRBJ2-4, with 9 bases that match TRBD2. CDR1 and CDR2 from the germline V gene are SGHVS and FNYEAQ. This CDR3 spans 14 amino acids. V shed 5 bases, J shed 6 bases, and the junction held 5 bases outside the gene matches.

This clonotype was counted ten times or more. The chain carries TRBV5-4 and TRBJ2-1, with 10 bases aligning to TRBD2. The V gene end was trimmed by 4 bases and the J gene end by 4 bases; junction bases not matched to a gene: 5. The CDR3 covers 15 residues. Per the germline V gene, CDR1 is SGHNT and CDR2 is YYREEE (reference sequence). The CDR3 DNA is TGTGCCAGCAGCATCACTAGCGGGGTATACAATGAGCAGTTCTTC. Protein: CASSITSGVYNEQFF. Using reference TRBV5-4 and TRBJ2-1 for the parts outside the CDR3, the full variable domain is ETGVTQSPTHLIKTRGQQVTLRCSSQSGHNTVSWYQQALGQGPQFIFQYYREEENGRGNFPPRFSGLQFPNYSSELNVNALELDDSALYLCASSITSGVYNEQFFGPGTRLTVL.

Turning to this clonotype: Germline and junction disagree at one end, which may indicate a read error. This chain connects TRBV19 to TRBJ2-1, with 8 bases aligning to TRBD2. This CDR3 comprises 13 residues. Germline V CDR1 and CDR2: LNHDA, SQIVND (reference sequence). The CDR3 region has the DNA TGTGCCTGTAGCGGGGCCCCTTTTGTTGAGCAGTTCTTC. Protein product: CACSGAPFVEQFF.